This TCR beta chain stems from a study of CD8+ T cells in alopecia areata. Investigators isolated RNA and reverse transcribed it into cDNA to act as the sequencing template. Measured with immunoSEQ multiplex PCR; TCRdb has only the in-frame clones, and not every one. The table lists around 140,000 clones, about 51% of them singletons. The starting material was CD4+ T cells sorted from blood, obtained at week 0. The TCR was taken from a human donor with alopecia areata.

The CDR3 here is CASTRAGALSVNEQFF. For the CDR3, the DNA is TGTGCCAGCACCAGGGCGGGGGCTCTAAGTGTCAATGAGCAGTTCTTC. The rearrangement joins TRBV28 to TRBJ2-1; D might be TRBD2 (7 bases). Germline V gives CDR1 MDHEN, CDR2 SYDVKM. The length of the CDR3 is 16 residues. Deletions cut 7 bases from V and 6 bases from J, with 22 bases between. The whole variable domain, remainder taken from reference TRBV28 and TRBJ2-1, is DVKVTQSSRYLVKRTGEKVFLECVQDMDHENMFWYRQDPGLGLRLIYFSYDVKMKEKGDIPEGYSVSREKKERFSLILESASTNQTSMYLCASTRAGALSVNEQFFGPGTRLTVL.